This TCR beta chain was identified during a study of blood T cell repertoires in COVID-19. As for the study in general: The analysed material was cDNA or gDNA that came from T cells, B-cell-depleted T cells, or PBMCs.

Profiled with immunoSEQ multiplex PCR; TCRdb holds only in-frame clones, not every one. The repertoire consists of about 320,000 clones, with around 90% occurring once and the leading ten covering around 10%. This CDR3 has 13 amino acids. CDR1 is LNHDA, CDR2 SQIVND, per germline (reference sequence). J was trimmed by 5 bases and V by 7 bases; bases with no gene match: 6. The sequence derives from a woman between 18 and 29 years old who had recovered from COVID-19. The sequenced material came from PBMCs or T cells enriched from blood (not recorded which). The chain uses TRBV19 and TRBJ2-7, with 9 bases matching TRBD1. CDR3: CASNKGTGNEQYF. Written as DNA, the CDR3 is TGTGCCAGTAATAAAGGGACAGGGAACGAGCAGTACTTC.